One sample yielded the 11 T cell receptor beta chains listed below, sequenced in a study of post-analysis software for immune sequencing data (dated by TCRdb to the mid-2010s). The library was obtained by PCR. The sequencer listed for this sample is Illumina HiSeq 2500. To reduce PCR and sequencing biases, unique molecular identifiers were built into the TCR beta cDNA libraries. TCRdb reworked the public reads: Q25 trimming with fastp, MiXCR clone assembly, productive beta chains retained. Here each entry gathers all rows of one CDR3 protein and keeps the most common genes and DNA. This sample lists hundreds of thousands of distinct CDR3 sequences; about 32% were detected once. 0.56% of the sample lies in the top ten. These TCRs are of unknown antigen specificity. Paper-wide results and their limitations: About five TRBV segments, including TRBV5-6, TRBV5-1 and TRBV20-1, were significantly more frequent in patients than controls.

The sample comprised blood. Receptors were obtained from a girl under 18 with multiple sclerosis.

CDR3 loop: CASSLGGGGLNEQFF. In nucleotides, the CDR3 is TGTGCCAGCAGCTTAGGCGGGGGTGGTCTCAATGAGCAGTTCTTC. The V and J genes are TRBV5-4 and TRBJ2-1; TRBD2 matches at 7 bases. This CDR3 has 15 residues. The V gene's germline CDR1 is SGHNT and CDR2 YYREEE (reference sequence). V lost 2 bases and J lost 6; bases outside the gene matches: 8.

This chain connects TRBV28 to TRBJ2-3; a weak D match, TRBD2 (5 bases). This CDR3 contains 13 residues. Germline V gives CDR1 MDHEN, CDR2 SYDVKM. Trimming stripped 7 bases from V and 5 bases from J, with 13 bases between. The CDR3 coding sequence is TGTGCCAGCAACGAGGCCGGGGAAGATACGCAGTATTTT. Translation: CASNEAGEDTQYF.

The chain links TRBV4-3 to TRBJ1-3; TRBD1 aligns across 8 bases. CDR1 and CDR2 (germline): LGHNA, YSLEER. With 1 base clipped from V and 6 bases from J, the junction kept 5 bases outside the gene matches. CDR3 length equals 15 residues. The DNA of the CDR3 is TGCGCCAGCAGCCAAGCGCCCCAGGGGGCAAACACCATATATTTT. Translation gives CASSQAPQGANTIYF.

This chain joins TRBV5-5 and TRBJ2-2, with TRBD2 identical over 7 bases. Trimming took 4 bases from V and 7 from J; bases not matched to a gene: 13. Germline CDR1 reads SGHKS; CDR2 reads YYEKEE (reference sequence). The CDR3 length is 16 residues. The CDR3 region has the DNA TGTGCCAGCAGCCCTCGGGACTACACCTTTCGCGGGGAGCTGTTTTTT. Translating it yields CASSPRDYTFRGELFF.

The genes are TRBV6-5 and TRBJ2-3; possibly TRBD2 for D (5 bases). This CDR3 has 12 residues. The V and J ends lost 2 bases and 7 bases respectively, with 7 bases between them. Germline assignment: CDR1 MNHEY and CDR2 SVGAGI. This chain's CDR3 is CASSYDYHTQYF. The CDR3, as DNA: TGTGCCAGCAGTTACGACTATCATACGCAGTATTTT.

V gene TRBV10-3 combines with J gene TRBJ2-7; perhaps TRBD1 as D (7 bases). Germline V gene sequence: CDR1 ENHRY, CDR2 SYGVKD. The CDR3 has 13 amino acids. The germline V and J ends were trimmed by 0 bases and 6 bases, with 9 bases remaining between them. The CDR3 nucleotides read TGTGCCATCAGTGAGTCCCAGGGGGGCGAGCAGTACTTC. Encoded protein: CAISESQGGEQYF.

This clonotype was counted only a few times. V is TRBV14 and J is TRBJ2-1, with TRBD2 matching 7 bases. The CDR3 runs to 11 residues. In germline, CDR1 is SGHDN, CDR2 FVKESK. With 8 bases clipped from V and 9 bases from J, the junction kept 4 bases outside the gene matches. The CDR3 here is CASGGVREQFF. In DNA, the CDR3 is TGTGCCAGCGGGGGGGTACGTGAGCAGTTCTTC.

This chain uses TRBV5-1 with TRBJ2-3, with TRBD2 as a possible D gene (6 bases). V lost 2 bases and J lost 6, with 10 bases in between. Germline V gives CDR1 SGHRS, CDR2 YFSETQ. The CDR3 loop spans 13 amino acids. The chain's CDR3 is CASSFGGVDTQYF. The CDR3 DNA follows: TGCGCCAGCAGCTTCGGCGGGGTGGATACGCAGTATTTT. The full variable domain, with the rest looked up from reference TRBV5-1 and TRBJ2-3, is KAGVTQTPRYLIKTRGQQVTLSCSPISGHRSVSWYQQTPGQGLQFLFEYFSETQRNKGNFPGRFSGRQFSNSRSEMNVSTLELGDSALYLCASSFGGVDTQYFGPGTRLTVL.

This clonotype showed up just a few times. The V call is TRBV29-1, the J call TRBJ2-3; no clear D. There are 14 residues in the CDR3. V lost 1 base and J lost 2, with 10 bases in between. Germline assignment: CDR1 SQVTM and CDR2 ANQGSEA. CDR3 in amino acids: CSVEGRDLTDTQYF. CDR3 DNA: TGCAGCGTTGAAGGCCGAGATCTCACAGATACGCAGTATTTT.

The table lists this clonotype with a few counts. V usage is TRBV10-3 and J usage is TRBJ2-1; 16 nucleotides match TRBD2. The length of the CDR3 is 17 residues. Trimming removed 9 bases from V and 2 bases from J; junction bases left unmatched: 7. CDR1 and CDR2 from the germline V gene are ENHRY and SYGVKD. CDR3 bases: TGTGCCATTGCCGGGACTAGCGGGGGGGCCACCTACAATGAGCAGTTCTTC. This codes for CAIAGTSGGATYNEQFF.

This clonotype was counted only a few times. The V and J genes are TRBV20-1 and TRBJ1-5; D remains ambiguous. The CDR3 extends over 16 amino acids. Germline V CDR1 and CDR2: DFQATT, SNEGSKA (reference sequence). V was clipped by 0 bases and J by 0 bases, with 12 bases between them. CDR3 sequence: CSARDIQAISNQPQHF. For the CDR3, the DNA is TGCAGTGCTAGAGATATTCAGGCGATTAGCAATCAGCCCCAGCATTTT.